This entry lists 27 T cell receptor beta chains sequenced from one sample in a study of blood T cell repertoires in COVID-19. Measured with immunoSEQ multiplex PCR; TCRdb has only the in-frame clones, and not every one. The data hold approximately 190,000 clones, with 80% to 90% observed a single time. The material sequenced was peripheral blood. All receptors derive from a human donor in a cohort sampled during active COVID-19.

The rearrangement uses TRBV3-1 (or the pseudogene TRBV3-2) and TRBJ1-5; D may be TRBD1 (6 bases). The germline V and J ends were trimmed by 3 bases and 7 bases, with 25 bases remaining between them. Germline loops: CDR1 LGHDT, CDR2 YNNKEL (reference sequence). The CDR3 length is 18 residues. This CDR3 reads CASSHENGQIFVWQPQHF. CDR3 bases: TGTGCCAGCAGCCACGAAAACGGACAGATTTTTGTTTGGCAGCCCCAGCATTTT.

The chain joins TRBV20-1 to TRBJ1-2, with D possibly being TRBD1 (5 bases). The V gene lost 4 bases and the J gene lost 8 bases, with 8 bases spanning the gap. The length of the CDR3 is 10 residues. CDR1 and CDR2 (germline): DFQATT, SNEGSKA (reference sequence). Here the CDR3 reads CSATPGGYTF. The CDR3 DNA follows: TGCAGTGCTACACCAGGGGGCTACACCTTC.

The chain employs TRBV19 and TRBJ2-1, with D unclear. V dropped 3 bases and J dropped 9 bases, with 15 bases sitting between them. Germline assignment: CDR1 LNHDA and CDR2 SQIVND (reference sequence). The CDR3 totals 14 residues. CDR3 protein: CASSIFRTAGEQFF. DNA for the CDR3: TGTGCCAGTAGTATCTTCCGAACAGCCGGTGAGCAGTTCTTC. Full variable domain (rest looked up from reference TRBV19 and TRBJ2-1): DGGITQSPKYLFRKEGQNVTLSCEQNLNHDAMYWYRQDPGQGLRLIYYSQIVNDFQKGDIAEGYSVSREKKESFPLTVTSAQKNPTAFYLCASSIFRTAGEQFFGPGTRLTVL.

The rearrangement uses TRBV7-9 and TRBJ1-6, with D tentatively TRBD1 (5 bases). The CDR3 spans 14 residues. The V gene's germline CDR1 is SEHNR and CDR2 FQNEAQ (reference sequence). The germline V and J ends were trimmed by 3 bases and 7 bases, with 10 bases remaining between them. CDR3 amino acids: CASSFSTVNSPLHF. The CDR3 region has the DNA TGTGCCAGCAGCTTTTCGACAGTCAATTCACCCCTCCACTTT.

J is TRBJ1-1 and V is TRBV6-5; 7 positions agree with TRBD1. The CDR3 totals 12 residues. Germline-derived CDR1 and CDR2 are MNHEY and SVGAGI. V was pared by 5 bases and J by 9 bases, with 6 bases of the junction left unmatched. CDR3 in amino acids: CASSPDRVKAFF. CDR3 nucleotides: TGTGCCAGCAGTCCCGACAGGGTGAAAGCTTTCTTT.

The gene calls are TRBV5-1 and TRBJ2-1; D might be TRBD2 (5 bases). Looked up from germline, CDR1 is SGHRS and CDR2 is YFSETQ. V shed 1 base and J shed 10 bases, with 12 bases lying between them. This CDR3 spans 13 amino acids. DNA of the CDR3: TGCGCCAGCAGCTTGCAATCGGGGTACGAGCAGTTCTTC. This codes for CASSLQSGYEQFF.

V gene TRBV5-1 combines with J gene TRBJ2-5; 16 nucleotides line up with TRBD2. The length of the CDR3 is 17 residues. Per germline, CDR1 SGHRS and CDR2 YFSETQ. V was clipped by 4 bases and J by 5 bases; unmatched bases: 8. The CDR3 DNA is TGCGCCAGCAGCACCGGGACTAGCGGGAGGGCGGGGGAGACCCAGTACTTC. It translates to CASSTGTSGRAGETQYF.

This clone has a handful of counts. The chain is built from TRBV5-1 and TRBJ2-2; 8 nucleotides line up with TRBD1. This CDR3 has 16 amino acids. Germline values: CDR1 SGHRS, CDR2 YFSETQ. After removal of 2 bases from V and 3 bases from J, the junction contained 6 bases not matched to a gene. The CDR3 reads CASSFSGTGHTGELFF. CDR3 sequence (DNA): TGCGCCAGCAGCTTCTCCGGGACAGGACACACCGGGGAGCTGTTTTTT.

The CDR3 DNA reads as TGTGCCAGCAGCCCGACTAGCGGGAGGTGGACCGGGGAGCTGTTTTTT. Its translation is CASSPTSGRWTGELFF. The chain has TRBV3-1 (or the pseudogene TRBV3-2) and TRBJ2-2; 13 bases align to TRBD2. Trimming cost V 4 bases and J 5 bases; bases outside gene matches: 4. Germline V gene sequence: CDR1 LGHDT, CDR2 YNNKEL (reference sequence). This CDR3 is built from 16 residues.

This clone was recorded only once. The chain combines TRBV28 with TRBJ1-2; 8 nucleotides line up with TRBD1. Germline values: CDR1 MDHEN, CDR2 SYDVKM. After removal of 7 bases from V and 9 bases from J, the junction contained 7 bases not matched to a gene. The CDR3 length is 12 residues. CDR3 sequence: CASTQGQGRYTF. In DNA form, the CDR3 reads TGTGCCAGCACACAAGGACAGGGCCGCTACACCTTC.

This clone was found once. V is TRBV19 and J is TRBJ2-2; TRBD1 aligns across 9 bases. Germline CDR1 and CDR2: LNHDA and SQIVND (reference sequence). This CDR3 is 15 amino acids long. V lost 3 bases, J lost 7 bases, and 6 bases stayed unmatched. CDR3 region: CASSIRTGAHGELFF. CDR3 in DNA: TGTGCCAGTAGTATTAGGACAGGGGCTCACGGGGAGCTGTTTTTT.

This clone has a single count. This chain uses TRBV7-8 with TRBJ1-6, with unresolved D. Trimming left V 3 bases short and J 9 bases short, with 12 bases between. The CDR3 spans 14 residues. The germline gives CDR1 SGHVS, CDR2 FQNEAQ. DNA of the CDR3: TGTGCCAGCAGCTTTGGTCAATTGAGTTCACCCCTCCACTTT. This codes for CASSFGQLSSPLHF.

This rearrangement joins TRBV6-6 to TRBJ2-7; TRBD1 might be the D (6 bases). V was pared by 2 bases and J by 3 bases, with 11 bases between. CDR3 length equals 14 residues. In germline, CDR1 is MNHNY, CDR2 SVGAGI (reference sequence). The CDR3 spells CASSYDRKLYEQYV. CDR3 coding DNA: TGTGCCAGCAGTTACGACAGGAAGCTCTACGAGCAGTACGTC.

The chain's CDR3 is CASARDKDISGNTIYF. In nucleotides, the CDR3 is TGTGCCAGTGCCCGGGACAAAGACATCTCTGGAAACACCATATATTTT. The rearrangement uses TRBV19 and TRBJ1-3, with a weak D call TRBD1 (6 bases). Trimming removed 8 bases at V and 0 bases at J, with 17 bases between. The CDR3 sequence is 16 residues long. CDR1 is LNHDA, CDR2 SQIVND, per germline (reference sequence).

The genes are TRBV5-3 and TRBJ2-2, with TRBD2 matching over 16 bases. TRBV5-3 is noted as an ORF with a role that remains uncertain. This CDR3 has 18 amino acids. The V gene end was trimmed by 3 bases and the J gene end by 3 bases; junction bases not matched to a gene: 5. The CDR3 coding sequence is TGTGCCAGAAGCTCGGGGACTAGCGGGGGGGCCGACACCGGGGAGCTGTTTTTT. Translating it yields CARSSGTSGGADTGELFF.

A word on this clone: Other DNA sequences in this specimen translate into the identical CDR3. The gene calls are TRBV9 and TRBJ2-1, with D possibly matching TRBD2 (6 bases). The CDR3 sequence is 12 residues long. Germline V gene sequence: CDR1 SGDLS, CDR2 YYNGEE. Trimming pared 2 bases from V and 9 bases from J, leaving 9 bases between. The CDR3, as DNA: TGTGCCAGCAGCGTGGGGGGAGGTGAGCAGTTCTTC. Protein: CASSVGGGEQFF.

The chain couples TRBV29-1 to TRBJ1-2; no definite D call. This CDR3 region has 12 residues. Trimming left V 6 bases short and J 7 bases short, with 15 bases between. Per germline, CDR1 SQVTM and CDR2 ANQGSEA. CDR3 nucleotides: TGCAGCGTCCCTTCTCGTAGTGGTGGCTACACCTTC. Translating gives CSVPSRSGGYTF.

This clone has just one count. The CDR3 region has the DNA TGTGCCAGCAGTTTCAGGGGGAGCCGACGCACTGAAGCTTTCTTT. Its translation: CASSFRGSRRTEAFF. The chain has TRBV27 and TRBJ1-1, with 7 bases identical to TRBD1. This CDR3 is built from 15 residues. The V segment lost 3 bases and the J segment 4 bases; nucleotides outside the gene matches: 8. Germline V CDR1 and CDR2: MNHEY, SMNVEV (reference sequence).

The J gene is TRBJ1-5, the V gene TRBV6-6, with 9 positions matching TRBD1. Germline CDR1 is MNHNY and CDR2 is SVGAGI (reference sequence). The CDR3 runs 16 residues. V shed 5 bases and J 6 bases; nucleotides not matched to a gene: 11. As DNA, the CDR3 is TGTGCCAGCAGTCGCGATCCGGGACAGGGAACTCAGCCCCAGCATTTT. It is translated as CASSRDPGQGTQPQHF.

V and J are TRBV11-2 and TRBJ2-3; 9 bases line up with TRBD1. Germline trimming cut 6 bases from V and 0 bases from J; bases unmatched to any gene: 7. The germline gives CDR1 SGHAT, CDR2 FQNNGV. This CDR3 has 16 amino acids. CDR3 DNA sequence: TGTGCCAGCAGGCAACAGGGGGCGGGGAGCACAGATACGCAGTATTTT. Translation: CASRQQGAGSTDTQYF.

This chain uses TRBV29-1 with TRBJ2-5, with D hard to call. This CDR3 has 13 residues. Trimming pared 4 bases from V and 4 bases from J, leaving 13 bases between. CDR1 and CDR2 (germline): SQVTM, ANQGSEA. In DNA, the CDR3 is TGCAGCGTTGGGGTCGCGACGGGAGAGACCCAGTACTTC. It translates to CSVGVATGETQYF.

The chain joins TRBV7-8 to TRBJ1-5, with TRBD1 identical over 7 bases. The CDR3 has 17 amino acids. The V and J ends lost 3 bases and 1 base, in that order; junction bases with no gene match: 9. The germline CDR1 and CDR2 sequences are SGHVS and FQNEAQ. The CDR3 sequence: CASSFGYRGVSNQPQHF. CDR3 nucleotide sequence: TGTGCCAGCAGCTTCGGCTACAGGGGTGTAAGCAATCAGCCCCAGCATTTT.

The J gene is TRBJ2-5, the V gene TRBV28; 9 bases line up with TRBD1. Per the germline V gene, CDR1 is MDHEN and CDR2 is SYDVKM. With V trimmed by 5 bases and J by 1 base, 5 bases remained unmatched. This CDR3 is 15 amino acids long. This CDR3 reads CASSPPGQGQETQYF. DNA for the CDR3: TGTGCCAGCAGTCCTCCGGGACAGGGCCAAGAGACCCAGTACTTC.

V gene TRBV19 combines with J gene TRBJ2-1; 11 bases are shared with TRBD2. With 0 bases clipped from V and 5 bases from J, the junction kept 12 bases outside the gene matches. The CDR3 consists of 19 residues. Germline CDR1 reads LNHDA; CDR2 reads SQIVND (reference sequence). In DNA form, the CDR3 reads TGTGCCAGTAGTATAGATAGGAGGCGGGGGGGACTAGCGGACAATGAGCAGTTCTTC. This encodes CASSIDRRRGGLADNEQFF.

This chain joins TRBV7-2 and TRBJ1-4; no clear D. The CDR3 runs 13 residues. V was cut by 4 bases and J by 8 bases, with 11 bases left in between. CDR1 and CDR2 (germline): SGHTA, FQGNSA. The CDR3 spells CASSSLAVEKLFF. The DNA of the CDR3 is TGTGCCAGCAGCTCCTTGGCAGTAGAAAAACTGTTTTTT.

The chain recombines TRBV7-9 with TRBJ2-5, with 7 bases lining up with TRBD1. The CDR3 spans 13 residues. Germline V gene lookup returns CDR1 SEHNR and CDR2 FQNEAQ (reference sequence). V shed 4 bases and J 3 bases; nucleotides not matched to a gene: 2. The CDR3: CASSWGQKETQYF. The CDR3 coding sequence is TGTGCCAGCAGCTGGGGACAGAAAGAGACCCAGTACTTC.

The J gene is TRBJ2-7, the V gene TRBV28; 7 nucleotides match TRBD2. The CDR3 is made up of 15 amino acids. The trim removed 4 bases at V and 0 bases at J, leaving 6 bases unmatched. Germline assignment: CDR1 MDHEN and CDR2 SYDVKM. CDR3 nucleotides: TGTGCCAGCAGTTCGTCTAGCGGTAACTCCTACGAGCAGTACTTC. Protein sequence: CASSSSSGNSYEQYF.